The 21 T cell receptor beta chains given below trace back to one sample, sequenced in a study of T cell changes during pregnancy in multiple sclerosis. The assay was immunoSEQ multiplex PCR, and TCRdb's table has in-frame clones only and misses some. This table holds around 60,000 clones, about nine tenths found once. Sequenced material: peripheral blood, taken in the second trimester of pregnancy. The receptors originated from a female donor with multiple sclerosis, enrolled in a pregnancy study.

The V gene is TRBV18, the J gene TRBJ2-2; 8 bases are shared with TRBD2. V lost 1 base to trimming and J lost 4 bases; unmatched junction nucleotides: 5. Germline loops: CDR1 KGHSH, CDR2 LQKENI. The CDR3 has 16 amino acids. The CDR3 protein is CASSPQSGGTTGELFF. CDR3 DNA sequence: TGTGCCAGCTCACCACAATCGGGAGGGACCACCGGGGAGCTGTTTTTT.

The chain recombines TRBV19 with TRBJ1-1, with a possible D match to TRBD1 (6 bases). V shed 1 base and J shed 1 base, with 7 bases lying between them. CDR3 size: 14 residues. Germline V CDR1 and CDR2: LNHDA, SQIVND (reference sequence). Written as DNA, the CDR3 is TGTGCCAGTAGTATAGGCAGGGGGAACACTGAAGCTTTCTTT. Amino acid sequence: CASSIGRGNTEAFF.

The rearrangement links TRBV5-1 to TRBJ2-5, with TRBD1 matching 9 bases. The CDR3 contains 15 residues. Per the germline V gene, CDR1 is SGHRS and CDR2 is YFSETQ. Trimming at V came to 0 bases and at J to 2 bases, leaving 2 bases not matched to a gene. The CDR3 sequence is CASSLEGQGQETQYF. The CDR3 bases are TGCGCCAGCAGCTTGGAGGGACAGGGTCAAGAGACCCAGTACTTC.

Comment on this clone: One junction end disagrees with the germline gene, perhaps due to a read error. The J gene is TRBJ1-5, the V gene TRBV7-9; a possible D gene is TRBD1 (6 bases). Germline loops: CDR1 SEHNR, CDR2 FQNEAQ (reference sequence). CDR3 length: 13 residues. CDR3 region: CASGLQGNQPQHF. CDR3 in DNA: TGTGCCAGCGGCTTGCAGGGGAATCAGCCCCAGCATTTT.

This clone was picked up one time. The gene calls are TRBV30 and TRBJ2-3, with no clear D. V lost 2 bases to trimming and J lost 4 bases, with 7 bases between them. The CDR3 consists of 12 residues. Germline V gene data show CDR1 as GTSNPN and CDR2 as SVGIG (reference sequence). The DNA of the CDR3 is TGTGCCTGGAGTTCCGAGGCAGATACGCAGTATTTT. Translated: CAWSSEADTQYF.

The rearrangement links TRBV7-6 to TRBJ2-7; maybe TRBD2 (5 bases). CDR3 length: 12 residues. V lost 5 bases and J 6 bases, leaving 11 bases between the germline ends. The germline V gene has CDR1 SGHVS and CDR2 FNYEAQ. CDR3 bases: TGTGCCAGCAGCCTAGGAGGTGGCGAGCAGTACTTC. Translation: CASSLGGGEQYF.

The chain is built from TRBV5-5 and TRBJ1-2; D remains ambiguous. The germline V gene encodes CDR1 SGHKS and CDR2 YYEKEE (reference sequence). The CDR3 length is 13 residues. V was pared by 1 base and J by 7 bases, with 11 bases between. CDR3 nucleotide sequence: TGTGCCAGCAGCTTGTTGGTTGGCTCTGGCTACACCTTC. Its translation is CASSLLVGSGYTF.

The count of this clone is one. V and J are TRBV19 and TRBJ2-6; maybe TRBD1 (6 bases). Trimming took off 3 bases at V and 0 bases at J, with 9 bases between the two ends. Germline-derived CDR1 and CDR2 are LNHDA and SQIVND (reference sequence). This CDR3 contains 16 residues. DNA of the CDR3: TGTGCCAGTAGTATCCAGGGGAGCTCTGGGGCCAACGTCCTGACTTTC. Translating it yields CASSIQGSSGANVLTF.

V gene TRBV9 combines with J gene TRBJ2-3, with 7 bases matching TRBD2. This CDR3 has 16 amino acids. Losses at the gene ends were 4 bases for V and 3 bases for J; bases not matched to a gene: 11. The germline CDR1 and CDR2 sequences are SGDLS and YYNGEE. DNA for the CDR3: TGTGCCAGCAGCCAGCCGCTGGAAGCGGGGACAGATACGCAGTATTTT. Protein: CASSQPLEAGTDTQYF.

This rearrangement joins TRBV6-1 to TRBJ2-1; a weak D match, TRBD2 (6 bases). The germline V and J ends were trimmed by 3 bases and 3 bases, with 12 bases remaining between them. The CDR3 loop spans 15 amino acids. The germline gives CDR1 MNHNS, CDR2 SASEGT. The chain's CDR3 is CASSESGVSYNEQFF. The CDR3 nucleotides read TGTGCCAGCAGTGAGTCGGGAGTAAGCTACAATGAGCAGTTCTTC.

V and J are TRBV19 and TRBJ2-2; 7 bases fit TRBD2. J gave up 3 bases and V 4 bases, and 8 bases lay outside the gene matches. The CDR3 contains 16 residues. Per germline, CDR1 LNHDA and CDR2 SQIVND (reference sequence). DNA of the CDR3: TGTGCCAGTAGTAGGGTGGCGGGAGCGCACACCGGGGAGCTGTTTTTT. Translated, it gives CASSRVAGAHTGELFF.

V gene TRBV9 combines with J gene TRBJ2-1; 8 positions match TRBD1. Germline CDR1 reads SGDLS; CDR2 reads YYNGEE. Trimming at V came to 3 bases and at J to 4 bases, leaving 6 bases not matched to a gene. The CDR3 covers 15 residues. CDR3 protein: CASSATGAQYNEQFF. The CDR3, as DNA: TGTGCCAGCAGCGCGACAGGGGCCCAATACAATGAGCAGTTCTTC.

The CDR3 reads CASRGDRGPYNEQFF. CDR3 nucleotides: TGTGCCAGCAGAGGAGACAGGGGGCCCTACAATGAGCAGTTCTTC. The chain has TRBV28 and TRBJ2-1; 10 bases are a match to TRBD1. Germline CDR1 is MDHEN and CDR2 is SYDVKM. This CDR3 is built from 15 residues. With 6 bases clipped from V and 2 bases from J, the junction kept 4 bases outside the gene matches.

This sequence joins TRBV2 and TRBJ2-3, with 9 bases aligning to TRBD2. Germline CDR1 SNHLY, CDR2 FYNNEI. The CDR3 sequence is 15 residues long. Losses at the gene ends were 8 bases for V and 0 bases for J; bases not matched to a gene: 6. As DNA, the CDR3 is TGTGCCAGCGTAAGGACTAGCGTAAGCACAGATACGCAGTATTTT. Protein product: CASVRTSVSTDTQYF.

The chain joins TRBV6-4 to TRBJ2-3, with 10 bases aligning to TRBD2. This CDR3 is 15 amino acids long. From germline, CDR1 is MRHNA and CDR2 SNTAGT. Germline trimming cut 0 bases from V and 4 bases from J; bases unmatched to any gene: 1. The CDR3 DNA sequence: TGTGCCAGCAGTGACTCGACTAGCGGGCCAGATACGCAGTATTTT. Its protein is CASSDSTSGPDTQYF.

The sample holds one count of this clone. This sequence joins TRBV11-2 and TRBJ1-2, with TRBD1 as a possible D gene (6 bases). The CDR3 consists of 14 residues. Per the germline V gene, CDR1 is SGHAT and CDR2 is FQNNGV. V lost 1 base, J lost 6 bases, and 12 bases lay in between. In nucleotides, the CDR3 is TGTGCCAGCAGCTTAGGCGGGGGGGCGGATGGCTACACCTTC. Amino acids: CASSLGGGADGYTF.

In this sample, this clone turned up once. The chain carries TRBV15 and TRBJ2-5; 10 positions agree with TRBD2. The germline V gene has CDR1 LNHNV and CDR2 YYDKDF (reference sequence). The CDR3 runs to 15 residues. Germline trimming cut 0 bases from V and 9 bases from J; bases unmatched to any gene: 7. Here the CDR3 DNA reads TGTGCCACCAGCAGAGATCGAGCGGGAGGGGCCCCCCAGTACTTC. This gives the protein CATSRDRAGGAPQYF.

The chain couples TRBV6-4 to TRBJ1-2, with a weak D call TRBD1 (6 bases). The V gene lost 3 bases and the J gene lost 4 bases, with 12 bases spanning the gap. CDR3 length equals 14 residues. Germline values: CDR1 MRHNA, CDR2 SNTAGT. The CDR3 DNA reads TGTGCCAGCAGTGAAGGGACATCGGTCTATGGCTACACCTTC. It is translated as CASSEGTSVYGYTF.

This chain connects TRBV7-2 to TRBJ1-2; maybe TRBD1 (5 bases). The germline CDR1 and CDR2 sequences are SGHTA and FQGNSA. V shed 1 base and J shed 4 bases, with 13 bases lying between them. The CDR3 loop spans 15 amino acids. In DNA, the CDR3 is TGTGCCAGCAGCTTAGTATTGGCAGGGTCCTATGGCTACACCTTC. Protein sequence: CASSLVLAGSYGYTF.

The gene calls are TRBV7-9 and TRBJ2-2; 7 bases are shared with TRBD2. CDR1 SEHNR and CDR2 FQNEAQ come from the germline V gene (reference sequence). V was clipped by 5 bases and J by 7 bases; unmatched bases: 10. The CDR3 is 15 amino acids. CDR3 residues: CASSTRTRANGELFF. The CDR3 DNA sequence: TGTGCCAGCAGCACAAGGACTAGAGCGAACGGGGAGCTGTTTTTT.

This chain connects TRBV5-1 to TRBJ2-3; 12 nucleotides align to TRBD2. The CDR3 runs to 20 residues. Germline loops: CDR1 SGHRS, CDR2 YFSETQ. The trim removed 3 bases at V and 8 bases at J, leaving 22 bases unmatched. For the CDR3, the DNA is TGCGCCAGCAGCTGGGACACCTCATATTCTAGCGGGAGGGTTGGGAGTACGCAGTATTTT. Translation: CASSWDTSYSSGRVGSTQYF.